This T cell receptor (beta chain) was identified during a study of PD-1 blockade in classical Hodgkin lymphoma. General study findings and limits: Diversity similar to that of newly diagnosed patients was seen at baseline in complete responders. A significant rise in TCR diversity by C4D1 was seen for CD4+ but not CD8+ cells.

A word on this clone: The antigen is not known.

Repertoires were generated with immunoSEQ multiplex PCR, while TCRdb's copy carries only in-frame clones and drops some. The table has 40,000 to 45,000 clones, roughly 70% seen once. Looked up from germline, CDR1 is LGHNA and CDR2 is YSLEER. Trimming cost V 4 bases and J 7 bases; bases outside gene matches: 10. The CDR3 covers 16 residues. Relapses following autologous stem cell transplantation were seen in all patients, with brentuximab vedotin exposure varying. This specimen was peripheral blood mononuclear cells (PBMCs), taken before the second cycle of nivolumab. This chain joins TRBV4-3 and TRBJ2-2; TRBD1 matches 9 bases. This TCR was recovered from a human donor with classical Hodgkin lymphoma. The CDR3 DNA is TGCGCCAGCAGCCTTGAGGGACAGGGTTCCGTCGGGGAGCTGTTTTTT. It encodes CASSLEGQGSVGELFF.